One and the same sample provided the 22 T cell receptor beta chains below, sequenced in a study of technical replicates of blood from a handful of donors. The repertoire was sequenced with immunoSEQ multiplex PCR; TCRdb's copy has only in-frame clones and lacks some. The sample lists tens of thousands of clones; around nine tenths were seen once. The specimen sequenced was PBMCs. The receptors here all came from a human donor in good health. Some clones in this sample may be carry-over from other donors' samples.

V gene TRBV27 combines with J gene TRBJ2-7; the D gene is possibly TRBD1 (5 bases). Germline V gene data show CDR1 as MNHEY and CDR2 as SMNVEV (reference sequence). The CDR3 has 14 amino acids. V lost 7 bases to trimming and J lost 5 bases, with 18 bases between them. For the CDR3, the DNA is TGTGCCAGCACCTCCTCAGGCAGGGCCCACGAGCAGTACTTC. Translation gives CASTSSGRAHEQYF.

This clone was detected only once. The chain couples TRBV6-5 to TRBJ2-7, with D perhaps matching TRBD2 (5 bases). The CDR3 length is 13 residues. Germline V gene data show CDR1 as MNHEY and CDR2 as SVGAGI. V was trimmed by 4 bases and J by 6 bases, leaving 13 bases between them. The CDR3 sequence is CASSSRTGLEQYF. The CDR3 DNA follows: TGTGCCAGCAGTTCCAGGACTGGTCTCGAGCAGTACTTC.

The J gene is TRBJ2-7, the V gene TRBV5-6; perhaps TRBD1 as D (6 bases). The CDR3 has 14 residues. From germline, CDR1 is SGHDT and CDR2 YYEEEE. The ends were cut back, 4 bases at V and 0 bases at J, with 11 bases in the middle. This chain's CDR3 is CASSEDSNSYEQYF. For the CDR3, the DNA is TGTGCCAGCAGCGAGGACAGTAACTCCTACGAGCAGTACTTC.

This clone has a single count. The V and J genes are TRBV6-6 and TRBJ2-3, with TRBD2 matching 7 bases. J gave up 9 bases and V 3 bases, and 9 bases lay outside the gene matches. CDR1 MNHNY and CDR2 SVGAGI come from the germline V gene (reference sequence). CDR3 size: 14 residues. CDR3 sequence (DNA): TGTGCCAGCAGTTATGAACGGGGGGTGGCAACGCAGTATTTT. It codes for CASSYERGVATQYF.

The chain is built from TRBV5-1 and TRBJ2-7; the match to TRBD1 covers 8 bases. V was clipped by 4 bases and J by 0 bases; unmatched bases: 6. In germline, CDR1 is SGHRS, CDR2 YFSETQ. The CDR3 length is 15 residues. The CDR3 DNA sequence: TGCGCCAGCAGCCCAGGGACAGGTAGCTCCTACGAGCAGTACTTC. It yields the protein CASSPGTGSSYEQYF.

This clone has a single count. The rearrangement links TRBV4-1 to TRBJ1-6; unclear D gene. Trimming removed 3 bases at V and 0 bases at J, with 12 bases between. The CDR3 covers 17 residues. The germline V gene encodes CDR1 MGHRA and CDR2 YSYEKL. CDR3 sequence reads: CASSHPAASSYNSPLHF. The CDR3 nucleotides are TGCGCCAGCAGCCATCCGGCGGCGAGCTCCTATAATTCACCCCTCCACTTT.

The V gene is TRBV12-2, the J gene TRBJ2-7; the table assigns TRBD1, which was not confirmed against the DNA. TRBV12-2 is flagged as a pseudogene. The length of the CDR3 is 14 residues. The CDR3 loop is CASHRGGKVYEQYF. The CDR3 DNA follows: TGTGCAAGTCACAGGGGGGGCAAAGTTTACGAGCAGTACTTC.

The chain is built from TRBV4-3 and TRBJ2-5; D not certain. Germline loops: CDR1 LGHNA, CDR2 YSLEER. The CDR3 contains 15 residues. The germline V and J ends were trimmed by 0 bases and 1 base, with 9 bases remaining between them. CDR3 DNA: TGCGCCAGCAGCCAAGAGAGGCGTTTCCAAGAGACCCAGTACTTC. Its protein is CASSQERRFQETQYF.

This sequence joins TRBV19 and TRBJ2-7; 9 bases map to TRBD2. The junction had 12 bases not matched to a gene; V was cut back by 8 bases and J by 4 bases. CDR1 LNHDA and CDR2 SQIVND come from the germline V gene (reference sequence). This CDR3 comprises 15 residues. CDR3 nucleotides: TGTGCCAGTTCCTGGCGGGAGGGCCCTCGGTACGAGCAGTACTTC. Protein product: CASSWREGPRYEQYF.

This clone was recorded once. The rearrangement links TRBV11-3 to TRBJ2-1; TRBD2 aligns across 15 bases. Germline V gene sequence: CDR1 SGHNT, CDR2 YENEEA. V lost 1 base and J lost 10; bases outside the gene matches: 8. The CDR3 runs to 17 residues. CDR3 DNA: TGTGCCAGCAGCTTAGGGACTAGCGGGGGGGCAAGGAAAGAGCAGTTCTTC. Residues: CASSLGTSGGARKEQFF.

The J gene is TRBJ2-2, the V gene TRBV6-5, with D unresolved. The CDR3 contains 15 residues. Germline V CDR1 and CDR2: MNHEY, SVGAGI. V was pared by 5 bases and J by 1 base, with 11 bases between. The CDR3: CASSRLIGNTGELFF. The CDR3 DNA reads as TGTGCCAGCAGTCGACTCATAGGGAACACCGGGGAGCTGTTTTTT.

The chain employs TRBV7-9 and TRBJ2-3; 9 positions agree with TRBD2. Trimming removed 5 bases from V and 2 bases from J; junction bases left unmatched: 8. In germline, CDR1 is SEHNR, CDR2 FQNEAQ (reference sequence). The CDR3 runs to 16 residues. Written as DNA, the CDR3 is TGTGCCAGCAGCACCGCTAGCGGGGTGCTCACAGATACGCAGTATTTT. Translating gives CASSTASGVLTDTQYF.

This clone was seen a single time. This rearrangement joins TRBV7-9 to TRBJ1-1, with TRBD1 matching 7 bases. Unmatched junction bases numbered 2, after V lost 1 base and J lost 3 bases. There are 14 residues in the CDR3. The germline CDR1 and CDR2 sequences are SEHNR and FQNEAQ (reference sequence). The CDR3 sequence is CASSLGQGDTEAFF. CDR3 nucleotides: TGTGCCAGCAGCTTAGGACAGGGCGACACTGAAGCTTTCTTT.

The CDR3 DNA sequence: TGTGCCAGCAGCCCTCTTGCCAGCGGGGGGTCGCGCACAGATACGCAGTATTTT. Protein: CASSPLASGGSRTDTQYF. The chain employs TRBV11-2 and TRBJ2-3; 9 nucleotides agree with TRBD2. This CDR3 has 18 amino acids. Germline loops: CDR1 SGHAT, CDR2 FQNNGV. Trimming took 5 bases from V and 1 from J; bases not matched to a gene: 13.

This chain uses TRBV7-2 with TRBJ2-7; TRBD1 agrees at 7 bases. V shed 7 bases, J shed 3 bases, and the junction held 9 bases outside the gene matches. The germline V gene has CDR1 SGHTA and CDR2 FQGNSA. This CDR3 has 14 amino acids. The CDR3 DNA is TGTGCCAGCACCTCTCGACAGGGTGGCTACGAGCAGTACTTC. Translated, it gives CASTSRQGGYEQYF.

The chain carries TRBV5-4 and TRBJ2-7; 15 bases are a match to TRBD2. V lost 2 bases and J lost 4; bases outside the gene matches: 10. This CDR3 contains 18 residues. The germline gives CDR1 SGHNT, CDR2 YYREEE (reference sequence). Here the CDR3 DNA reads TGTGCCAGCAGCTTCGGGACTAGCGGGGGGAGAAAGTGGTACGAGCAGTACTTC. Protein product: CASSFGTSGGRKWYEQYF.

The CDR3 DNA is TGTGCCAGCAGCTTGGTATCCAGGACATGGTCCACTATCTACGAGCAGTACTTC. It codes for CASSLVSRTWSTIYEQYF. This chain links TRBV5-5 with TRBJ2-7; D may be TRBD1 (5 bases). V shed 0 bases and J shed 3 bases, with 22 bases lying between them. The CDR3 covers 18 residues. Per germline, CDR1 SGHKS and CDR2 YYEKEE (reference sequence).

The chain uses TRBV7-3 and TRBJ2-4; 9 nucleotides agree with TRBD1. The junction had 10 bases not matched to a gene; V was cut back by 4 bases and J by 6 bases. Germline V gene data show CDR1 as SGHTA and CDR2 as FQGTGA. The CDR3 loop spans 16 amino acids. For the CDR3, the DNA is TGTGCCAGCAGCTCATGGGGGAGGGGACAGGGAAACATTCAGTACTTC. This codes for CASSSWGRGQGNIQYF.

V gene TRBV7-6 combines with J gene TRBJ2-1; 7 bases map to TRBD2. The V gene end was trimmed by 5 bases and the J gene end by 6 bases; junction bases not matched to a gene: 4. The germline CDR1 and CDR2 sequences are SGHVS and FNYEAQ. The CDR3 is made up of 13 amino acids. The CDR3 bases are TGTGCCAGCAGCATGACTAGCCCCAATGAGCAGTTCTTC. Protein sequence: CASSMTSPNEQFF.

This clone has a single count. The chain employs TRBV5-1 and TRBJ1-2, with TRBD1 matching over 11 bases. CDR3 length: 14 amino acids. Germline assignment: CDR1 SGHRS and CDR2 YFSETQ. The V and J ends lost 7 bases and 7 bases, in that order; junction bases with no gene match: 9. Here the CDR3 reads CASGNRDRGFGYTF. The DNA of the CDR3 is TGCGCCAGCGGGAACCGGGACAGGGGGTTTGGCTACACCTTC.

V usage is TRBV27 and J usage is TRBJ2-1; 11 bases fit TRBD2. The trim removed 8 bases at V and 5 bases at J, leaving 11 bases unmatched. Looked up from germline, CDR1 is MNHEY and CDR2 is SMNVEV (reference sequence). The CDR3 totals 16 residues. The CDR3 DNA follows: TGTGCCAGCTCCAGCGCTGGACTAGCGGGTAACAATGAGCAGTTCTTC. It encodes CASSSAGLAGNNEQFF.

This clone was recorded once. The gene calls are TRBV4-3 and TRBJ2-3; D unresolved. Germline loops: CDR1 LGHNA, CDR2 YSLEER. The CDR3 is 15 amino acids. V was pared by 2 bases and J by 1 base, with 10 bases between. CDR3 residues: CASSQYYVGTDTQYF. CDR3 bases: TGCGCCAGCAGCCAATACTACGTGGGCACAGATACGCAGTATTTT.